Listed below are T cell receptor beta chains from one sample, sequenced in a study of T cells in Graves' hyperthyroidism and ophthalmopathy. TCRdb passed the multiplex PCR reads through MiXCR, listing each CDR3 protein once. In the table there are under 400,000 distinct CDR3 sequences, about 13% of which are singletons. Source material: blood. The receptors stem from a woman between 18 and 29 years old with Graves' hyperthyroidism. CDR3s include the opening cysteine and the closing phenylalanine or tryptophan.

CASINDRDHEQYF	TRBJ2-7	TRBV2
CASSPDGSSTYEQYF	TRBJ2-7	TRBV11-2
CASSRPGTGIGKGNTIYF	TRBJ1-3	TRBV3-1
CASSLRTSYEQYF	TRBJ2-7	TRBV7-9
CASSLVAGGQETQYF	TRBJ2-5	TRBV5-1
CASSPPGLAGHQSGELFF	TRBJ2-2	TRBV18
CASAEVGNQPQHF	TRBJ1-5	TRBV12-3/TRBV12-4
CASRLTSGITDTQYF	TRBJ2-3	TRBV11-2
CASSPQGGSDGEAFF	TRBJ1-1	TRBV3-1
CASSTDIVSGNTIYF	TRBJ1-3	TRBV14
CASSLVWRLGNNEQFF	TRBJ2-1	TRBV5-5
CASSTQDYTGELFF	TRBJ2-2	TRBV9
CASSIPGWSYEQYF	TRBJ2-7	TRBV28
CASSLWAGNAYEQYF	TRBJ2-7	TRBV7-2
CASSPDLAFTYNEQFF	TRBJ2-1	TRBV4-3
CASSLGGDTDAFF	TRBJ1-1	TRBV13
CASSPTGGRTEAFF	TRBJ1-1	TRBV28
CASSPGQGEWTEAFF	TRBJ1-1	TRBV14
CASSLSGLAGGEQYF	TRBJ2-7	TRBV27
CASSYSEARTEAFF	TRBJ1-1	TRBV6-5
CASSFTTGPYGYTF	TRBJ1-2	TRBV27
CSAGGTSGRTSYNEQFF	TRBJ2-1	TRBV20-1
CASSRGGTTGELFF	TRBJ2-2	TRBV3-1
CASSDQGYDWNSEAFF	TRBJ1-1	TRBV6-1
CASSPSGAPGGNEQFF	TRBJ2-1	TRBV3-1
CGARDYAGKISGGVFSYNEQFF	TRBJ2-1	TRBV20-1
CSARGSRASGYTF	TRBJ1-2	TRBV20-1
CASSVAGNVDYGYTF	TRBJ1-2	TRBV9
CSASGTEYYEQYF	TRBJ2-7	TRBV20-1
CASSSPGEQTDNQPQHF	TRBJ1-5	TRBV28
CSVERFPQPDTGELFF	TRBJ2-2	TRBV29-1
CSARVASSNEKLFF	TRBJ1-4	TRBV20-1
CASSPQGEHTEAFF	TRBJ1-1	TRBV7-3
CAWSPLGGVAGTPGELFF	TRBJ2-2	TRBV30
CASILALWLRNRDRGSYEQYF	TRBJ2-7	TRBV7-8
CASSEYRLAGWSRADTQYF	TRBJ2-3	TRBV25-1
CASSFSGGPGNEQFF	TRBJ2-1	TRBV19
CASSRIGTGQPGIEAFF	TRBJ1-1	TRBV5-1
CATSDFAGSEGQGSIGELFF	TRBJ2-2	TRBV24-1
CASSYLQGDTGELFF	TRBJ2-2	TRBV28
CAWSVSGLLPSTDTQYF	TRBJ2-3	TRBV30
CASSFSPYEQYF	TRBJ2-7	TRBV7-2
CASSLGPGGQNTQYF	TRBJ2-3	TRBV7-9
CASSLMGDRETQYF	TRBJ2-5	TRBV5-1
CASRPRGQPNYGYTF	TRBJ1-2	TRBV28
CSAPGWDTGVMNTEAFF	TRBJ1-1	TRBV20-1
CASSRQTTSYEQYF	TRBJ2-7	TRBV4-3
CASSQVGRAVETQYF	TRBJ2-5	TRBV14
CASHRESDTGELFF	TRBJ2-2	TRBV5-1
CASGQGNQPQHF	TRBJ1-5	TRBV3-1
CASSQDRVQPQHF	TRBJ1-5	TRBV4-3
CASSPPGRGPGAPLHF	TRBJ1-6	TRBV28
CASSQDSGQARAGELFF	TRBJ2-2	TRBV4-3